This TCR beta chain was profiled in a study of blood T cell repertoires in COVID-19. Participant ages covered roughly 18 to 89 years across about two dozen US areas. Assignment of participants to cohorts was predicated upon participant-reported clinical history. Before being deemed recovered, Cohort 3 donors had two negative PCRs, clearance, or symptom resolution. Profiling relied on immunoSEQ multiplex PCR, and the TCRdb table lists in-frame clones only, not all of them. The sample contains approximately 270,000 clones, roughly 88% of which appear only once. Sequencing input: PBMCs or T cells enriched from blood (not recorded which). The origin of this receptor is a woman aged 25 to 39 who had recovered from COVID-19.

As DNA, the CDR3 is TGTGCTTCAGCGGGGGGGAACCAAGAGACCCAGTACTTC. Protein sequence: CASAGGNQETQYF. The J gene is TRBJ2-5, the V gene TRBV30, with 10 bases matching TRBD2. Germline CDR1 GTSNPN, CDR2 SVGIG (reference sequence). The CDR3 runs to 13 residues. The full variable domain, its missing parts supplied by reference TRBV30 and TRBJ2-5, is SQTIHQWPATLVQPVGSPLSLECTVEGTSNPNLYWYRQAAGRGLQLLFYSVGIGQISSEVPQNLSASRPQDRQFILSSKKLLLSDSGFYLCASAGGNQETQYFGPGTRLLVL.